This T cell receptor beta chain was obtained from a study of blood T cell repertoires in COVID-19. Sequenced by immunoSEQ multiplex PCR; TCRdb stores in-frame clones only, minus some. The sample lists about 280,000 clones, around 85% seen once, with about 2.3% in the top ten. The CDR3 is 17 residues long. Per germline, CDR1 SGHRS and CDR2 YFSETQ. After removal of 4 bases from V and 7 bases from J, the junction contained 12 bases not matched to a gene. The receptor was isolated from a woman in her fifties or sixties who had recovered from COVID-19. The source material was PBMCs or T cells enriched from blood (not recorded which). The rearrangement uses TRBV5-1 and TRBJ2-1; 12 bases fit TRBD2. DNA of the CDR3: TGCGCCAGCAGCGGAATCAAGACTAGCGGGAGTCAAAATGAGCAGTTCTTC. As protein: CASSGIKTSGSQNEQFF.